This passage covers 14 T cell receptor beta chains from one sample sequenced in a study of blood T cells in healthy people across ages. Through a sample-barcoded 5' primer and a J-beta primer mix, a second PCR was run for roughly 7 to 11 cycles. TCRdb redid the calling of the 5' RACE reads with MiXCR, one entry per CDR3 protein. The table includes 550,000 to 600,000 distinct CDR3 sequences, roughly 28% detected once. Sequenced sample: blood. The receptors here all came from a woman aged 65 to 85 in good health.

V and J are TRBV24-1 and TRBJ1-2; D unresolved. The CDR3 spans 14 residues. The V end was cut by 3 bases, the J end by 0 bases, with 7 bases between. CDR1 is KGHDR and CDR2 is SFDVKD in the germline V gene. Here the CDR3 DNA reads TGTGCCACCAGTGATACCGGGGCTAACTATGGCTACACCTTC. It is translated as CATSDTGANYGYTF.

This clonotype was detected only a few times. The V call is TRBV3-1, the J call TRBJ1-6; 8 nucleotides match TRBD1. CDR3 length equals 12 residues. J gave up 10 bases and V 8 bases, and 4 bases lay outside the gene matches. Germline CDR1 LGHDT, CDR2 YNNKEL (reference sequence). CDR3 loop: CASGQGGSPLHF. The CDR3 region has the DNA TGTGCCAGCGGACAGGGCGGGTCACCCCTCCACTTT.

The sample holds many counts of this clonotype. J is TRBJ1-4 and V is TRBV5-1; 9 bases are shared with TRBD1. There are 14 residues in the CDR3. J was trimmed by 5 bases and V by 3 bases; bases with no gene match: 2. Germline V gives CDR1 SGHRS, CDR2 YFSETQ. This CDR3 reads CASSSGTGNEKLFF. The CDR3 DNA is TGCGCCAGCAGCTCCGGGACAGGGAATGAAAAACTGTTTTTT.

V and J are TRBV12-3 or TRBV12-4 and TRBJ2-2; 10 positions match TRBD2. The CDR3 loop spans 20 amino acids. Unmatched junction bases numbered 15, after V lost 2 bases and J lost 3 bases. CDR3 in DNA: TGTGCCAGCAGTTTATCAAGGATGGCTAGCGGGGGCGCTTACACCGGGGAGCTGTTTTTT. It specifies CASSLSRMASGGAYTGELFF.

The chain uses TRBV6-2 or TRBV6-3 and TRBJ2-1; unclear D gene. Germline CDR1 and CDR2: MNHEY and SVGEGT. This CDR3 comprises 15 residues. Deletions cut 2 bases from V and 0 bases from J, with 8 bases between. The CDR3 region has the DNA TGTGCCAGCAGTTACAGGGCTAGCTCCTACAATGAGCAGTTCTTC. Protein: CASSYRASSYNEQFF.

This chain connects TRBV19 to TRBJ2-5, with a tentative D call TRBD2 (6 bases). The J call could be wrong; TRBJ2-1 is a better fit for the DNA end. The CDR3 loop spans 13 amino acids. The germline CDR1 and CDR2 sequences are LNHDA and SQIVND (reference sequence). The CDR3 loop is CASRGTSLDEQFF. The CDR3 DNA sequence: TGTGCCAGTAGGGGGACTTCCTTGGATGAGCAGTTCTTC.

This clonotype was recorded a few times. This chain uses TRBV6-1 with TRBJ2-5, with 8 bases lining up with TRBD1. The CDR3 covers 15 residues. Germline V gene data show CDR1 as MNHNS and CDR2 as SASEGT. V lost 7 bases, J lost 2 bases, and 9 bases stayed unmatched. The CDR3 region is CASTGTGGYQETQYF. As DNA, the CDR3 is TGTGCCAGCACCGGGACAGGAGGATATCAAGAGACCCAGTACTTC.

The chain recombines TRBV12-3 or TRBV12-4 with TRBJ1-4; D is possibly TRBD1 (6 bases). V lost 9 bases, J lost 8 bases, and 13 bases lay in between. CDR3 length equals 12 residues. The CDR3 loop is CASHKRGEKLFF. The CDR3 DNA is TGTGCCAGTCATAAAAGGGGGGAAAAACTGTTTTTT.

The V and J genes are TRBV7-9 and TRBJ2-7; possibly TRBD1 or TRBD2 for D (6 bases each). The CDR3 is 16 amino acids. Per the germline V gene, CDR1 is SEHNR and CDR2 is FQNEAQ (reference sequence). Trimming removed 1 base at V and 2 bases at J, with 15 bases between. The CDR3 nucleotides read TGTGCCAGCAGCTTAGAGGGGGGCCGGTTAACCTACGAGCAGTACTTC. Its protein product is CASSLEGGRLTYEQYF.

This clonotype has a handful of counts. One end of the junction is discordant with germline, which a read error may explain. The chain uses TRBV4-2 and TRBJ1-1, with D possibly being TRBD1 (5 bases). This CDR3 has 16 residues. In germline, CDR1 is LGHNA, CDR2 YNFKEQ. The CDR3 DNA is TGTGCCAGCAACCAAGACAGTGCAGGCCTAGTTGCTGAAGCTTTCTTT. As protein: CASNQDSAGLVAEAFF.

This clonotype has a handful of counts. The J gene is TRBJ1-1, the V gene TRBV7-2; D is possibly TRBD1 (5 bases). Deletions cut 5 bases from V and 4 bases from J, with 17 bases between. The CDR3 has 15 amino acids. Germline CDR1 reads SGHTA; CDR2 reads FQGNSA. This CDR3 is CASSARGPTGTEAFF. The CDR3 DNA is TGTGCCAGCAGCGCTAGGGGCCCCACGGGCACTGAAGCTTTCTTT.

The chain employs TRBV30 and TRBJ1-5; possible D gene TRBD1, 5 bases. Germline CDR1 and CDR2: GTSNPN and SVGIG (reference sequence). This CDR3 region has 13 residues. V lost 0 bases, J lost 13 bases, and 16 bases lay in between. CDR3 sequence reads: CAWSVTLTGPQHF. The DNA of the CDR3 is TGTGCCTGGAGTGTTACGTTAACAGGTCCTCAGCATTTT.

The chain recombines TRBV28 with TRBJ2-7, with a weak D call TRBD2 (7 bases). Trimming removed 3 bases from V and 6 bases from J, with 15 bases in between. The germline V gene encodes CDR1 MDHEN and CDR2 SYDVKM. The CDR3 consists of 14 residues. In DNA, the CDR3 is TGTGCCAGCAGTTTGGGGGGGGCCACCTGCGAGCAGTACTTC. The encoded protein is CASSLGGATCEQYF. Full variable domain (missing parts from reference TRBV28 and TRBJ2-7): DVKVTQSSRYLVKRTGEKVFLECVQDMDHENMFWYRQDPGLGLRLIYFSYDVKMKEKGDIPEGYSVSREKKERFSLILESASTNQTSMYLCASSLGGATCEQYFGPGTRLTVT.

This clonotype was seen more than once but under ten times. This sequence joins TRBV20-1 and TRBJ1-1; unclear D gene. Trimming took off 4 bases at V and 5 bases at J, with 5 bases between the two ends. Germline V gene sequence: CDR1 DFQATT, CDR2 SNEGSKA (reference sequence). The CDR3 is 10 amino acids. CDR3 sequence: CSAKFTEAFF. The CDR3 DNA follows: TGCAGTGCTAAATTTACTGAAGCTTTCTTT.